The 27 T cell receptor beta chains below were found in one sample sequenced in a study of T-cell reconstitution after alpha-beta-depleted transplantation in children. Unique molecular identifiers were built into the TCRbeta library. In TCRdb, the PCR reads were re-called with MiXCR into one record per CDR3 protein. The sample has about 870,000 distinct CDR3 sequences; less than 20% are singletons. The material was PBMCs, mostly from graft donor cells, obtained 360 days after TCRalphabeta/CD19-depleted stem cell transplant. These receptors came from a male patient younger than 18 who had a stem cell transplant for acute lymphoblastic leukemia, so the T cells may come from the graft donor.

This clonotype has more than one count but fewer than ten. The chain carries TRBV20-1 and TRBJ1-2; 8 bases fit TRBD1. V lost 1 base and J lost 4; bases outside the gene matches: 11. The germline V gene has CDR1 DFQATT and CDR2 SNEGSKA (reference sequence). This CDR3 has 16 amino acids. The CDR3 protein is CSARGGITTGGYGYTF. The CDR3 DNA follows: TGCAGTGCTAGAGGGGGCATTACCACAGGGGGCTATGGCTACACCTTC.

This clonotype was counted only a few times. The CDR3 spells CASGSLDQGQGRCYSNQPQHF. The CDR3 region has the DNA TGTGCTAGTGGTTCCCTAGATCAGGGACAGGGTAGATGTTATAGCAATCAGCCCCAGCATTTT. The genes are TRBV12-5 and TRBJ1-5, with 9 bases identical to TRBD1. The germline gives CDR1 LGHNT, CDR2 FRNRAP. This CDR3 region has 21 residues. The V segment lost 4 bases and the J segment 0 bases; nucleotides outside the gene matches: 19.

The rearrangement joins TRBV5-6 to TRBJ2-5; 11 nucleotides line up with TRBD2. Germline CDR1 is SGHDT and CDR2 is YYEEEE. V was clipped by 4 bases and J by 7 bases; unmatched bases: 9. CDR3 length equals 15 residues. Here the CDR3 DNA reads TGTGCCAGCAGCCCGTTAGCCGGGACTAGCGGGACCCAGTACTTC. Its translation is CASSPLAGTSGTQYF.

This clonotype was detected a few times. The V and J genes are TRBV20-1 and TRBJ2-1, with 15 bases matching TRBD2. The CDR3 runs 16 residues. Germline-derived CDR1 and CDR2 are DFQATT and SNEGSKA (reference sequence). V dropped 7 bases and J dropped 8; count of bases not matched to a gene: 12. In nucleotides, the CDR3 is TGCAGTGGCGACCCAGGACTAGCGGGAGGGCGTCATGAGCAGTTCTTC. Its translation is CSGDPGLAGGRHEQFF.

The chain couples TRBV7-3 to TRBJ2-5; the D gene is possibly TRBD1 (5 bases). V shed 0 bases and J shed 2 bases, with 10 bases lying between them. Germline CDR1 reads SGHTA; CDR2 reads FQGTGA. The CDR3 length is 15 residues. CDR3 coding DNA: TGTGCCAGCAGCTTAACGGGGCGACCACAAGAGACCCAGTACTTC. It translates to CASSLTGRPQETQYF.

As DNA, the CDR3 is TGTGCCAGCCGGGGACCTAACTATGGCTACACCTTC. Protein: CASRGPNYGYTF. The V and J genes are TRBV6-6 and TRBJ1-2, with D perhaps TRBD1 (5 bases). Between the trimmed V and J ends, which lost 8 bases and 0 bases, there was a span of 7 bases. The CDR3 runs to 12 residues. CDR1 and CDR2 (germline): MNHNY, SVGAGI (reference sequence).

This chain joins TRBV7-8 and TRBJ2-3, with 8 nucleotides matching TRBD2. Germline V gives CDR1 SGHVS, CDR2 FQNEAQ. J was trimmed by 0 bases and V by 7 bases; bases with no gene match: 15. The CDR3 has 18 residues. Here the CDR3 reads CASTHYGRGLVSTDTQYF. CDR3 DNA sequence: TGTGCCAGCACCCACTACGGTCGGGGACTAGTGAGCACAGATACGCAGTATTTT.

In its sample, this clonotype was seen a few times. This rearrangement joins TRBV7-8 to TRBJ2-7; tentative D call: TRBD2 (6 bases). V lost 2 bases and J 0 bases, leaving 23 bases between the germline ends. This CDR3 has 19 residues. Germline loops: CDR1 SGHVS, CDR2 FQNEAQ. CDR3 residues: CASSLYTLQAGFLSYEQYF. The CDR3 DNA sequence: TGTGCCAGCAGCTTATATACCCTCCAGGCGGGGTTCCTCTCCTACGAGCAGTACTTC.

This clonotype was found a few times. The genes are TRBV27 and TRBJ2-6, with D possibly matching TRBD2 (6 bases). Trimming stripped 0 bases from V and 2 bases from J, with 8 bases between. The CDR3 has 16 amino acids. Germline V CDR1 and CDR2: MNHEY, SMNVEV (reference sequence). Here the CDR3 reads CASSLSWGAGANVLTF. The CDR3 bases are TGTGCCAGCAGTTTATCGTGGGGGGCTGGGGCCAACGTCCTGACTTTC.

This sequence joins TRBV18 and TRBJ1-2; tentatively, D is TRBD1 (6 bases). The CDR3 has 16 amino acids. Germline V gene lookup returns CDR1 KGHSH and CDR2 LQKENI. V was cut by 3 bases and J by 12 bases, with 26 bases left in between. CDR3 amino acids: CASSPVGSKQGLLDTF. The CDR3 DNA reads TGTGCCAGCTCACCGGTCGGATCAAAACAGGGTCTACTCGACACCTTC.

There are many counts of this clonotype. The chain carries TRBV5-1 and TRBJ2-2, with D uncertain. V was shortened by 1 base and J by 11 bases, with 12 bases between the two germline ends. CDR1 is SGHRS and CDR2 is YFSETQ in the germline V gene. The CDR3 has 13 amino acids. The CDR3 DNA sequence: TGCGCCAGCAGCTTGTCGTGGTCCCCCGAGCTGTTTTTT. Protein product: CASSLSWSPELFF.

This clonotype was recorded a few times. This chain joins TRBV3-1 and TRBJ2-7; D unresolved. The germline V gene encodes CDR1 LGHDT and CDR2 YNNKEL (reference sequence). The CDR3 is 11 residues long. Between the trimmed V and J ends, which lost 3 bases and 6 bases, there was a span of 6 bases. CDR3 bases: TGTGCCAGCAGCCAGTCGGTCGAGCAGTACTTC. Protein: CASSQSVEQYF.

This sequence joins TRBV12-3 or TRBV12-4 and TRBJ2-3, with a tentative D call TRBD2 (7 bases). V was trimmed by 3 bases and J by 6 bases, leaving 10 bases between them. This CDR3 spans 13 amino acids. The CDR3 DNA reads as TGTGCCAGCAGTTTTCGGGGGGCCGATACGCAGTATTTT. Its protein product is CASSFRGADTQYF.

This clonotype appeared many times. The DNA of the CDR3 is TGTGCCAGCAGCTTCAGGGTTATAAGGGTCGCCGGGGAGCTGTTTTTT. Translated: CASSFRVIRVAGELFF. The chain recombines TRBV7-2 with TRBJ2-2; perhaps TRBD1 as D (5 bases). With 3 bases removed from V and 6 bases from J, the gap between germline ends came to 17 bases. The CDR3 totals 16 residues. Germline assignment: CDR1 SGHTA and CDR2 FQGNSA.

This clonotype was seen only a few times. The J gene is TRBJ2-5, the V gene TRBV7-2, with D tentatively TRBD1 (6 bases). CDR1 and CDR2 (germline): SGHTA, FQGNSA. The CDR3 sequence is 14 residues long. Trimming stripped 6 bases from V and 5 bases from J, with 16 bases between. The CDR3 sequence is CASSPATGLETQYF. In DNA, the CDR3 is TGTGCCAGCAGTCCGGCCACAGGGTTGGAGACCCAGTACTTC.

This clonotype was observed many times. The rearrangement joins TRBV12-3 or TRBV12-4 to TRBJ2-1; D remains ambiguous. The V end was cut by 6 bases, the J end by 3 bases, with 3 bases between. This CDR3 contains 11 residues. This CDR3 reads CASRLYNEQFF. As DNA, the CDR3 is TGTGCCAGCAGACTCTACAATGAGCAGTTCTTC.

The CDR3 bases are TGTGCCAGCAGCTCAAAAGGGGGGGTGGGCCAAGAGACCCAGTACTTC. It encodes CASSSKGGVGQETQYF. The chain uses TRBV7-9 and TRBJ2-5; D perhaps matches TRBD2 (7 bases). The V gene lost 4 bases and the J gene lost 1 base, with 16 bases spanning the gap. Germline CDR1 reads SEHNR; CDR2 reads FQNEAQ (reference sequence). This CDR3 has 16 amino acids.

Only a few counts were recorded for this clonotype. This chain uses TRBV29-1 with TRBJ2-3, with 9 bases matching TRBD1. In germline, CDR1 is SQVTM, CDR2 ANQGSEA. V trimming: 6 bases; J trimming: 7 bases; junction bases outside the gene matches: 17. The CDR3 is 16 amino acids. The CDR3 DNA reads as TGCAGCGTCGACCCGTTGCCGGGACAGGGAGTTCATACGCAGTATTTT. It yields the protein CSVDPLPGQGVHTQYF.

The gene calls are TRBV7-9 and TRBJ2-7; D call uncertain. CDR1 SEHNR and CDR2 FQNEAQ come from the germline V gene (reference sequence). The CDR3 covers 13 residues. V lost 8 bases and J lost 3, with 14 bases in between. CDR3 residues: CASFLSPDYEQYF. CDR3 bases: TGTGCCAGCTTCCTGAGCCCGGACTACGAGCAGTACTTC.

J is TRBJ2-4 and V is TRBV29-1; D perhaps matches TRBD2 (5 bases). V lost 2 bases and J 7 bases, leaving 6 bases between the germline ends. Germline CDR1 and CDR2: SQVTM and ANQGSEA. This CDR3 spans 11 amino acids. The chain's CDR3 is CSVERGNIQYF. In nucleotides, the CDR3 is TGCAGCGTTGAAAGAGGGAACATTCAGTACTTC.

V and J are TRBV2 and TRBJ2-5; TRBD2 matches 13 bases. With V trimmed by 6 bases and J by 5 bases, 15 bases remained unmatched. CDR1 SNHLY and CDR2 FYNNEI come from the germline V gene. This CDR3 is built from 18 residues. CDR3 amino acids: CASSQGLAGMGRRETQYF. CDR3 bases: TGTGCCAGCAGCCAGGGACTAGCGGGAATGGGCCGAAGGGAGACCCAGTACTTC.

J is TRBJ2-1 and V is TRBV20-1, with D perhaps matching TRBD2 (5 bases). The CDR3 consists of 14 residues. V gave up 6 bases and J gave up 7 bases, with 19 bases separating them. CDR1 is DFQATT and CDR2 is SNEGSKA in the germline V gene (reference sequence). CDR3 amino acids: CSARTPGISNEQFF. CDR3 coding DNA: TGCAGTGCCCGCACTCCCGGGATTTCAAATGAGCAGTTCTTC.

The chain is built from TRBV12-3 or TRBV12-4 and TRBJ1-1; no firm D call. CDR3 length: 13 amino acids. With 3 bases removed from V and 10 bases from J, the gap between germline ends came to 15 bases. CDR3 loop: CASSFLAFAVAFF. Written as DNA, the CDR3 is TGTGCCAGCAGTTTTTTGGCCTTCGCCGTAGCTTTCTTT.

The chain links TRBV29-1 to TRBJ2-6; TRBD2 aligns across 8 bases. The CDR3 loop spans 15 amino acids. Germline CDR1 is SQVTM and CDR2 is ANQGSEA. V lost 6 bases to trimming and J lost 1 base; unmatched junction nucleotides: 5. The CDR3 bases are TGCAGCGTGCCCCGGGGGGGTTCTGGGGCCAACGTCCTGACTTTC. It translates to CSVPRGGSGANVLTF.

The chain employs TRBV29-1 and TRBJ2-5; 13 bases align to TRBD2. V lost 4 bases and J lost 4; bases outside the gene matches: 6. Germline V gene sequence: CDR1 SQVTM, CDR2 ANQGSEA. The CDR3 runs to 15 residues. This CDR3 reads CSVGRTSGRGETQYF. CDR3 nucleotides: TGCAGCGTTGGGAGGACTAGCGGGAGAGGAGAGACCCAGTACTTC.

In its sample, this clonotype was seen a few times. The rearrangement uses TRBV5-1 and TRBJ2-3; D gene uncertain. The CDR3 totals 16 residues. Germline loops: CDR1 SGHRS, CDR2 YFSETQ. V was shortened by 0 bases and J by 0 bases, with 11 bases between the two germline ends. CDR3 sequence (DNA): TGCGCCAGCAGCTTGGCCTTGTGGGCAAGCACAGATACGCAGTATTTT. This encodes CASSLALWASTDTQYF.

The chain links TRBV27 to TRBJ2-7, with D perhaps matching TRBD2 (6 bases). Trimming left V 7 bases short and J 5 bases short, with 12 bases between. CDR1 and CDR2 from the germline V gene are MNHEY and SMNVEV (reference sequence). There are 12 residues in the CDR3. This chain's CDR3 is CASIGGGNEQYF. The CDR3, as DNA: TGTGCCAGCATCGGGGGTGGAAACGAGCAGTACTTC.